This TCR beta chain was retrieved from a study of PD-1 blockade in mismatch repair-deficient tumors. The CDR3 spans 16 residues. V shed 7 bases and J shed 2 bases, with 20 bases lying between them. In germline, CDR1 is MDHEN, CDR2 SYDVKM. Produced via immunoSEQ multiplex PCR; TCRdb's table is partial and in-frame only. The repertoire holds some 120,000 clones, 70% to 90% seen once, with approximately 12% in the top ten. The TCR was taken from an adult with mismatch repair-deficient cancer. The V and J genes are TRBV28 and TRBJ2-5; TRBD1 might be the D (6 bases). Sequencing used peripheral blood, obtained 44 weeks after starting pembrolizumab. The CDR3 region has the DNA TGTGCCAGCAACCATAAAGGACAGATAAGACAAGAGACCCAGTACTTC. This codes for CASNHKGQIRQETQYF. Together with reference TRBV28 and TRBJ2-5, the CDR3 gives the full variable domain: DVKVTQSSRYLVKRTGEKVFLECVQDMDHENMFWYRQDPGLGLRLIYFSYDVKMKEKGDIPEGYSVSREKKERFSLILESASTNQTSMYLCASNHKGQIRQETQYFGPGTRLLVL.